This T cell receptor (beta chain) was found in a study of radiation and T cells in renal cell carcinoma. Regarding the study as a whole: Top tumor clonotypes rose in blood 2 weeks post-radiation, then contracted.

TCRdb's copy holds only in-frame clones and misses some; the assay was immunoSEQ multiplex PCR. The sample yields 150,000 or so clones, about 88% seen once. Notes on this clone: The target antigen is unknown.

V was clipped by 3 bases and J by 3 bases, with 10 bases between them. The germline V gene encodes CDR1 SGDLS and CDR2 YYNGEE. This CDR3 contains 14 residues. The time point here: baseline pretreatment blood. The treatment denotes: 15 Gy SBRT to primary tumor, nephrectomy 4 weeks later. Serial blood draws occurred at baseline and 2 and 4 weeks post-SBRT. Clear cell pathology was present in this patient's renal cell carcinoma. This sample comprised blood, obtained from a patient whose treatment included radiotherapy and nephrectomy. The V and J genes are TRBV9 and TRBJ2-1; D call uncertain. The TCR originated in a woman between 50 and 59 years old with renal cell carcinoma. DNA of the CDR3: TGTGCCAGCAGCGCCCTGGCGAGCTACAATGAGCAGTTCTTC. Translating it yields CASSALASYNEQFF.